One and the same sample provided the 6 T cell receptor beta chains below, sequenced in a study of OX40 agonist ivuxolimab in advanced cancers. TCRdb's copy holds only in-frame clones and misses some; the assay was immunoSEQ multiplex PCR. The sample consists of about 13,000 clones, 82% of them appearing once. The sequenced sample was CD4+ or CD8+ T cells sorted from blood, obtained in a trial of the OX40 agonist ivuxolimab. These receptors were collected from an adult with an advanced solid tumor such as melanoma, head and neck, liver or kidney cancer.

The chain links TRBV28 to TRBJ1-1; unclear D gene. Germline V gives CDR1 MDHEN, CDR2 SYDVKM. This CDR3 region has 14 residues. Trimming took 4 bases from V and 4 from J, leaving 13 bases between them. The CDR3, as DNA: TGTGCCAGCAGTTCGGCAGCCGTCGTCACTGAAGCTTTCTTT. Translating it yields CASSSAAVVTEAFF.

This chain connects TRBV2 to TRBJ1-1; D is possibly TRBD1 (6 bases). Trimming took off 7 bases at V and 6 bases at J, with 12 bases between the two ends. Germline V gene data show CDR1 as SNHLY and CDR2 as FYNNEI. This CDR3 contains 12 residues. CDR3: CASIRQDPEAFF. Written as DNA, the CDR3 is TGTGCCAGCATTCGACAGGACCCTGAAGCTTTCTTT.

The J gene is TRBJ2-7, the V gene TRBV4-3; D perhaps matches TRBD1 (5 bases). V lost 0 bases, J lost 6 bases, and 15 bases lay in between. There are 15 residues in the CDR3. CDR1 is LGHNA, CDR2 YSLEER, per germline. Written as DNA, the CDR3 is TGCGCCAGCAGCCAAGACCTGGCAGGGATCGGCGAGCAGTACTTC. Its translation: CASSQDLAGIGEQYF.

The J gene is TRBJ2-3, the V gene TRBV4-1, with TRBD2 matching over 8 bases. From germline, CDR1 is MGHRA and CDR2 YSYEKL. The CDR3 is 15 residues long. The ends lost 2 bases at V and 6 bases at J; junction bases unmatched: 7. This CDR3 is CASSQIAGTSDTQYF. CDR3 in DNA: TGCGCCAGCAGCCAAATAGCGGGAACGAGCGATACGCAGTATTTT.

This clone has only one observation. The chain uses TRBV18 and TRBJ1-1; D is possibly TRBD1 (5 bases). The CDR3 runs 15 residues. CDR1 is KGHSH, CDR2 LQKENI, per germline. V was cut by 3 bases and J by 0 bases, with 11 bases left in between. CDR3 DNA sequence: TGTGCCAGCTCACCCGGGGGGAAAATGAACACTGAAGCTTTCTTT. Its protein product is CASSPGGKMNTEAFF.

This chain connects TRBV19 to TRBJ2-1; a possible D gene is TRBD1 (5 bases). This CDR3 comprises 15 residues. The V gene lost 5 bases and the J gene lost 0 bases, with 11 bases spanning the gap. In germline, CDR1 is LNHDA, CDR2 SQIVND (reference sequence). The CDR3 DNA reads TGTGCCAGTAGTGCGCAGGGTAGCTCCTACAATGAGCAGTTCTTC. Translated: CASSAQGSSYNEQFF.